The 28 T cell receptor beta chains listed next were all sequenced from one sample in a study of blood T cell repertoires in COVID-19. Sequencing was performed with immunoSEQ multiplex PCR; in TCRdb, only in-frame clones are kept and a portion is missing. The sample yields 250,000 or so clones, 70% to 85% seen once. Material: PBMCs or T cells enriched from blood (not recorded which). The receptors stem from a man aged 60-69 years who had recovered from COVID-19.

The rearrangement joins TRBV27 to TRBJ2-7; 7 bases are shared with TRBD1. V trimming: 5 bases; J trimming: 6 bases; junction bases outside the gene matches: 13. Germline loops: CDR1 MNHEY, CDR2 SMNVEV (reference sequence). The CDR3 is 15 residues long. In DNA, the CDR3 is TGTGCCAGCAGTGTAAGACAGGGAAGGAGCGGCGAGCAGTACTTC. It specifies CASSVRQGRSGEQYF.

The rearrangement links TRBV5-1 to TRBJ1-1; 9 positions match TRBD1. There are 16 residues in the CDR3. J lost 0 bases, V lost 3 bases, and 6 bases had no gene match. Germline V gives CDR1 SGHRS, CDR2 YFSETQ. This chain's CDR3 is CASSSTTGGMNTEAFF. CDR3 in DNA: TGCGCCAGCAGCTCCACGACAGGGGGAATGAACACTGAAGCTTTCTTT.

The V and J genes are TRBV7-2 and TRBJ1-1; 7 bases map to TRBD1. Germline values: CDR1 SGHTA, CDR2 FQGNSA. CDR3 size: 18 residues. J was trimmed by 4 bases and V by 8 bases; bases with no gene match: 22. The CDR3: CASPLRSRGQALGTEAFF. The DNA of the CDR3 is TGTGCCAGCCCACTTAGGTCGAGGGGGCAGGCCTTGGGCACTGAAGCTTTCTTT.

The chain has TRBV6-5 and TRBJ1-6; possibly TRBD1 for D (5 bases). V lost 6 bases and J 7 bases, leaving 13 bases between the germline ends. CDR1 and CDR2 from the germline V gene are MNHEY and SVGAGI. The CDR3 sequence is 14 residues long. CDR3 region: CASRRQSNNSPLHF. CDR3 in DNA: TGTGCCAGCAGACGACAGTCTAACAATTCACCCCTCCACTTT.

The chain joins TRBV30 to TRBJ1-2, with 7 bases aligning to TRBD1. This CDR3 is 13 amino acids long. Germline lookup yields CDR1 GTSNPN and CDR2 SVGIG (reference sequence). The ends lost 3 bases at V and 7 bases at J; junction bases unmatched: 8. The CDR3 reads CAWSDRARGGYTF. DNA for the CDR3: TGTGCCTGGAGCGACAGGGCCCGTGGTGGCTACACCTTC.

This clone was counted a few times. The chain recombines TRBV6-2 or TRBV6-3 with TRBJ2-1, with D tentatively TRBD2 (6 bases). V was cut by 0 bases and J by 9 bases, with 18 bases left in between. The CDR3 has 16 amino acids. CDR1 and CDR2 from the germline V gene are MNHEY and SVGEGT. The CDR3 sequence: CASSYSRGRTAGEQFF. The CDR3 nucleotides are TGTGCCAGCAGTTACTCGCGGGGCCGGACTGCGGGTGAGCAGTTCTTC.

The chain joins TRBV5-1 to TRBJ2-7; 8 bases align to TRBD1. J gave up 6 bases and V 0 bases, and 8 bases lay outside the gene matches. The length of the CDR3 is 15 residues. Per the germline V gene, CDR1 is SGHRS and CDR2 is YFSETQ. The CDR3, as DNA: TGCGCCAGCAGCTTGGAAGGACAGGGTTTCTCCGAGCAGTACTTC. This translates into CASSLEGQGFSEQYF.

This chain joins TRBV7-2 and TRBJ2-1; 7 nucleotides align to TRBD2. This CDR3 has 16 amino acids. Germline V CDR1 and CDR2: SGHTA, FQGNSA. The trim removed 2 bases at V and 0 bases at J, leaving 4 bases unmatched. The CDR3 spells CASSLMAGDSYNEQFF. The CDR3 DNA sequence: TGTGCCAGCAGCTTAATGGCGGGGGACTCCTACAATGAGCAGTTCTTC.

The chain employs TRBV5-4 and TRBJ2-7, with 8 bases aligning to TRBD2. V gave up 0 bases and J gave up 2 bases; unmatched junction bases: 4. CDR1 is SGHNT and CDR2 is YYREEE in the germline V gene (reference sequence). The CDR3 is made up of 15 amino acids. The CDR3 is CASSLAGGRTYEQYF. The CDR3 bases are TGTGCCAGCAGCTTGGCGGGGGGGAGAACCTACGAGCAGTACTTC.

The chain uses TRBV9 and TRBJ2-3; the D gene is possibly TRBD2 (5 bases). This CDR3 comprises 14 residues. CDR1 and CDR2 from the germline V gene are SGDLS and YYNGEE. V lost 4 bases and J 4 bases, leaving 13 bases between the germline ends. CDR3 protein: CASSPEGVADTQYF. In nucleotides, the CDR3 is TGTGCCAGCAGCCCAGAGGGAGTGGCAGATACGCAGTATTTT. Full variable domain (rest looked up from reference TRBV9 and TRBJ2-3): DSGVTQTPKHLITATGQRVTLRCSPRSGDLSVYWYQQSLDQGLQFLIQYYNGEERAKGNILERFSAQQFPDLHSELNLSSLELGDSALYFCASSPEGVADTQYFGPGTRLTVL.

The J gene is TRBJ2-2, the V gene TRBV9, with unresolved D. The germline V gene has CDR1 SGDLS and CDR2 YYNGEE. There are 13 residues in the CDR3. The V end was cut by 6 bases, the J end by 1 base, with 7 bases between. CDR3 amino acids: CASTRGNTGELFF. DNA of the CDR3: TGTGCCAGCACCCGAGGGAACACCGGGGAGCTGTTTTTT.

This CDR3 is CASSPGQGRVTEAFF. The CDR3 nucleotides read TGTGCCAGTAGCCCGGGACAGGGGAGGGTCACTGAAGCTTTCTTT. V gene TRBV19 combines with J gene TRBJ1-1; 10 positions match TRBD1. J lost 4 bases, V lost 6 bases, and 8 bases had no gene match. The CDR3 extends over 15 amino acids. The V gene's germline CDR1 is LNHDA and CDR2 SQIVND (reference sequence).

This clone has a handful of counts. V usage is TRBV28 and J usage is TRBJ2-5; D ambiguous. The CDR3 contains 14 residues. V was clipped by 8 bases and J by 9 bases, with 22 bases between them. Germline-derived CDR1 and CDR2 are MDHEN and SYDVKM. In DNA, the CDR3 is TGTGCCAGCTCCCCCACCAGAGGTCGTTGGGCCCAGTACTTC. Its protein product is CASSPTRGRWAQYF.

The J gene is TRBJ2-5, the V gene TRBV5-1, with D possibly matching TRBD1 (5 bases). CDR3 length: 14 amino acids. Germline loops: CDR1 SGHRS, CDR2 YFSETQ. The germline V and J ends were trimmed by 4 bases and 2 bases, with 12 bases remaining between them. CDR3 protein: CASSLQDDQETQYF. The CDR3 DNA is TGCGCCAGCAGCCTACAGGACGATCAAGAGACCCAGTACTTC.

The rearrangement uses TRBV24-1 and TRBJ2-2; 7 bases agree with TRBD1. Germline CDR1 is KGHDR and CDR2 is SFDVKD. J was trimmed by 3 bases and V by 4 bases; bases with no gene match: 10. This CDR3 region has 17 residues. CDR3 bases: TGTGCCACCAGTGACCCTCGACAGGGATGGGACACCGGGGAGCTGTTTTTT. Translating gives CATSDPRQGWDTGELFF.

The CDR3 spells CASSEGTGNYGYTF. In DNA, the CDR3 is TGTGCCAGCAGTGAGGGGACAGGGAACTATGGCTACACCTTC. The chain couples TRBV6-1 to TRBJ1-2; 9 bases agree with TRBD1. V gave up 3 bases and J gave up 2 bases; unmatched junction bases: 1. CDR3 length: 14 residues. CDR1 is MNHNS, CDR2 SASEGT, per germline.

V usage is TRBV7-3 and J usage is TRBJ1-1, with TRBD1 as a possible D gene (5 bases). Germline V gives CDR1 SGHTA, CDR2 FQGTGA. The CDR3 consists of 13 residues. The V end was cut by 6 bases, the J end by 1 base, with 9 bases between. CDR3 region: CASRITGNTEAFF. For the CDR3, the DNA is TGTGCCAGCAGGATTACAGGGAACACTGAAGCTTTCTTT.

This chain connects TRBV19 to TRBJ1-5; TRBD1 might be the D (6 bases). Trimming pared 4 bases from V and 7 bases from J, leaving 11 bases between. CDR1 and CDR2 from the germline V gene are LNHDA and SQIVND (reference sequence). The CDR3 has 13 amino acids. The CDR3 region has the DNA TGTGCCAGTAGTACTACAGGGTTCCAGCCCCAGCATTTT. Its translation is CASSTTGFQPQHF.

The CDR3 here is CASGGARLTGELFF. CDR3 in DNA: TGTGCCAGCGGGGGGGCAAGGTTAACCGGGGAGCTGTTTTTT. J is TRBJ2-2 and V is TRBV2, with a possible D match to TRBD2 (7 bases). V lost 8 bases and J 5 bases, leaving 15 bases between the germline ends. The CDR3 covers 14 residues. Germline loops: CDR1 SNHLY, CDR2 FYNNEI.

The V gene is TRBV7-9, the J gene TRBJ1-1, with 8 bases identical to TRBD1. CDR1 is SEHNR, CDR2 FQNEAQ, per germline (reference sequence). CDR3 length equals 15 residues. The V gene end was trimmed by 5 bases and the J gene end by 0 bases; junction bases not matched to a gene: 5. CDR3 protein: CASSNRGQVNTEAFF. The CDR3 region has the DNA TGTGCCAGCAGCAATCGGGGACAGGTGAACACTGAAGCTTTCTTT.

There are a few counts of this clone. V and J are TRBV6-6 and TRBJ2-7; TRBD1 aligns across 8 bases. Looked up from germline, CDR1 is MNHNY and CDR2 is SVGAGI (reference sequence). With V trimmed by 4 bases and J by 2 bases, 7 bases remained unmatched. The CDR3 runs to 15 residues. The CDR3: CASSSTGDRAYEQYF. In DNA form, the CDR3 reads TGTGCCAGCAGTTCGACAGGGGATCGGGCCTACGAGCAGTACTTC.

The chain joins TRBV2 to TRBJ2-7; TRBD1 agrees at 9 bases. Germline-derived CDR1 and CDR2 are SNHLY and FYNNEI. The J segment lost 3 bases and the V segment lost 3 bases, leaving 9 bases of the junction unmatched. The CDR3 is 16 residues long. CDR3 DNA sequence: TGTGCCAGCAGTGACCGGGACAGGGTGTTTCACTACGAGCAGTACTTC. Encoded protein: CASSDRDRVFHYEQYF.

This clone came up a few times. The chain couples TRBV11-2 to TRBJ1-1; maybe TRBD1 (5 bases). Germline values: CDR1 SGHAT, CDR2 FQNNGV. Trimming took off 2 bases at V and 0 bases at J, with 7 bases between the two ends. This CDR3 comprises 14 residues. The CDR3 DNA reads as TGTGCCAGCAGCTTAAGGGGCATGAACACTGAAGCTTTCTTT. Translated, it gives CASSLRGMNTEAFF.

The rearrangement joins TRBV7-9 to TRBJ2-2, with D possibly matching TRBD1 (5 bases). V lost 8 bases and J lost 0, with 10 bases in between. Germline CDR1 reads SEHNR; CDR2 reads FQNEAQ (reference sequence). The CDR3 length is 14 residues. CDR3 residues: CASQTETNTGELFF. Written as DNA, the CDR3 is TGTGCCAGCCAGACAGAAACGAACACCGGGGAGCTGTTTTTT.

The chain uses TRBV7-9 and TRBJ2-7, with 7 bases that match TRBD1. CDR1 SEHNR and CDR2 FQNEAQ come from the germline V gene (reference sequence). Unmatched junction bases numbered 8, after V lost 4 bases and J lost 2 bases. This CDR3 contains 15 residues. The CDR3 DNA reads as TGTGCCAGCAGCTCAGACAGGGTTCCTCCCTACGAGCAGTACTTC. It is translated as CASSSDRVPPYEQYF.

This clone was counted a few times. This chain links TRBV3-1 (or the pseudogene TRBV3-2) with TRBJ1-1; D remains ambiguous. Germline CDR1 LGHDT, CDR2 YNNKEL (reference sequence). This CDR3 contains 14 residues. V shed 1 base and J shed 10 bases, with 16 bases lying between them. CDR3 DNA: TGTGCCAGCAGCCAAGGAAAAGGCGGGTTAGGAGCTTTCTTT. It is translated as CASSQGKGGLGAFF.

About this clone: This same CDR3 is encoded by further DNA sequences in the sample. CDR3 sequence (DNA): TGTGCCAGCCGGGACAGGGGGCAGGAGACCCAGTACTTC. Amino acids: CASRDRGQETQYF. The V gene is TRBV19, the J gene TRBJ2-5; TRBD1 aligns across 12 bases. J lost 5 bases, V lost 9 bases, and 4 bases had no gene match. CDR3 length equals 13 residues. Germline loops: CDR1 LNHDA, CDR2 SQIVND (reference sequence). Based on the CDR3 plus reference TRBV19 and TRBJ2-5, the full variable domain is DGGITQSPKYLFRKEGQNVTLSCEQNLNHDAMYWYRQDPGQGLRLIYYSQIVNDFQKGDIAEGYSVSREKKESFPLTVTSAQKNPTAFYLCASRDRGQETQYFGPGTRLLVL.

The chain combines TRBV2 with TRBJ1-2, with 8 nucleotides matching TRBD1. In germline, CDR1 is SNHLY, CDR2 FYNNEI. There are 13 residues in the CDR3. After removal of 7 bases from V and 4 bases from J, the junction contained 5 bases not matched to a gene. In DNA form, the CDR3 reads TGTGCCAGCATGGGACAGGCGATCTATGGCTACACCTTC. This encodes CASMGQAIYGYTF.